This TCR beta chain was documented in a study of CD8 T cells in Susac syndrome. In germline, CDR1 is LNHDA, CDR2 SQIVND (reference sequence). V lost 8 bases to trimming and J lost 3 bases, with 13 bases between them. CDR3 length: 13 residues. The RNA, roughly 0.5 to 1 ug, was put through reverse transcription using random hexamers. MiXCR, run by TCRdb on the immunoSEQ multiplex PCR reads, gives a single entry per CDR3 protein. The profile covers 400,000 or so distinct CDR3 sequences, with approximately 85% appearing a single time and approximately 0.12% taken by the ten largest. This receptor was identified in a human donor with multiple sclerosis. This chain links TRBV19 with TRBJ1-1; unclear D gene. The sequencing input was CD8+ T cells from PBMCs. DNA of the CDR3: TGTGCCAGTCTGGACGAAGCCGACACTGAAGCTTTCTTT. Protein sequence: CASLDEADTEAFF.